These T cell receptor beta chains were read from a single sample in a study of blood T cell repertoires in COVID-19. Generated by immunoSEQ multiplex PCR, the TCRdb table keeps only in-frame clones and is missing some. The table lists tens of thousands of clones, around 82% of them singletons. The sequenced material came from peripheral blood. The receptors stem from a human donor in a cohort sampled during active COVID-19. CDR3s include the opening cysteine and the closing phenylalanine or tryptophan. The D gene is left open where the match is weak. The size entry is marked missing in some rows and otherwise reads once, few, many or a size class.

d_call	clone_size	v_call	j_call	cdr3_nt	cdr3_aa
NA	NA	TRBV27	TRBJ2-5	TGTGCCAGCAGTCGGGGCCCCTCAGGGGCCGGAATTGTTAAGGAGACCCAGTACTTC	CASSRGPSGAGIVKETQYF
NA	NA	TRBV25-1	TRBJ2-1	TGTGCCAGCAGCCCGCAGGGGTTCTACAATGAGCAGTTCTTC	CASSPQGFYNEQFF
NA	NA	TRBV30	TRBJ1-2	TGTGCCTGGAGTACCCCGGGGGGATTCTATGGCTACACCTTC	CAWSTPGGFYGYTF
NA	NA	TRBV6-5	TRBJ2-7	TGTGCCAGCAGCCCAAGAACAGAGATTGGGTACGAGCAGTACTTC	CASSPRTEIGYEQYF
TRBD1	NA	TRBV3-1/TRBV3-2	TRBJ1-5	TGTGCCAGCAGCCAGATGGGGGACAGGCCCCAGCATTTT	CASSQMGDRPQHF
NA	NA	TRBV19	TRBJ1-2	TGTGCCAGTAGTATCCCTCGGACAGTAAGGGGCTATGGCTACACCTTC	CASSIPRTVRGYGYTF
NA	NA	TRBV7-2	TRBJ2-7	TGTGCCAGCAGCTTAGATAGTGGGGATCCAGAGGGGCAGTACTTC	CASSLDSGDPEGQYF
NA	NA	TRBV25-1	TRBJ1-2	TGTGCCAGCAGTGTGAGAGGTTTGGATGGCTACACCTTC	CASSVRGLDGYTF
NA	NA	TRBV19	TRBJ1-3	TGTGCCAGTAGCCCGAACTTCGGGGGAAACACCATATATTTT	CASSPNFGGNTIYF
NA	NA	TRBV20-1	TRBJ2-1	TGCAGTGCTGAGGACTTGGCTGAGCAGTTCTTC	CSAEDLAEQFF
NA	NA	TRBV12-3/TRBV12-4	TRBJ2-7	TGTGCCAGCAGTTTTCCAGGTGTCCACGAGCAGTACTTC	CASSFPGVHEQYF
NA	NA	TRBV7-8	TRBJ2-5	TGTGCCAGCAGCTCCATGGGGGGACGAGAAGAGACCCAGTACTTC	CASSSMGGREETQYF
NA	few	TRBV6-5	TRBJ1-2	TGTGCCACCATCTTCGAGAGGTACTATGGCTACACCTTC	CATIFERYYGYTF
TRBD2	NA	TRBV6-6	TRBJ2-7	TGTGCCAGCACCGGGGGGGCTCCCTACGAGCAGTACTTC	CASTGGAPYEQYF
TRBD1	NA	TRBV18	TRBJ1-1	TGTGCCAGCTCCCCACAGAACAGACAGGGAGCCAAAGCTTTCTTT	CASSPQNRQGAKAFF
NA	NA	TRBV10-3	TRBJ1-1	TGTGCCATCAGTAATGGAGGGTATGGAGCTTTCTTT	CAISNGGYGAFF
NA	NA	TRBV11-2	TRBJ1-2	TGTGCCAGCAGCTCCCCCGGGAGGCCTCTTGGCTACACCTTC	CASSSPGRPLGYTF
TRBD2	NA	TRBV11-2	TRBJ2-1	TGTGCCAGCAGGAGATTAGCGGGGGGGCCGCGTAATGAGCAGTTCTTC	CASRRLAGGPRNEQFF
TRBD1	NA	TRBV19	TRBJ1-5	TGTGCCACCAGCAGGGACAGTAATAGCAATCAGCCCCAGCATTTT	CATSRDSNSNQPQHF
NA	NA	TRBV5-1	TRBJ1-2	TGCGCCAGCAGCTTGCAGGGGACAAGCTATGGCTACACCTTC	CASSLQGTSYGYTF
NA	NA	TRBV27	TRBJ1-3	TGTGCCAGCAGCCGTATCTCTGGAAACACCATATATTTT	CASSRISGNTIYF
NA	NA	TRBV25-1	TRBJ1-1	TGTGCCAGCAGTGAAACAGAATCTCGGAGGAAAAGGGCTTTCTTT	CASSETESRRKRAFF
TRBD1	NA	TRBV5-8	TRBJ2-7	TGTGCCAGCAGCCAAAGGACCACCGGGACAGGGGGCTTCTACGAGCAGTACTTC	CASSQRTTGTGGFYEQYF
TRBD2	NA	TRBV10-3	TRBJ2-3	TGTGCCATCAGTGATCGGGCGGGGGGGTTCACAGATACGCAGTATTTT	CAISDRAGGFTDTQYF
TRBD2	NA	TRBV7-9	TRBJ2-1	TGTGCCAGCAGCTTAGTCGCCCTCTTAGCGGGGGGCGACAATGAGCAGTTCTTC	CASSLVALLAGGDNEQFF
NA	NA	TRBV5-1	TRBJ2-6	TGCGCCAGCAGCGTAGACTCTGGGGCCAACGTCCTGACTTTC	CASSVDSGANVLTF
TRBD1	NA	TRBV18	TRBJ1-1	TGTGCCAGCTCACAGACAGGGGTCAACACTGAAGCTTTCTTT	CASSQTGVNTEAFF
TRBD2	NA	TRBV7-2	TRBJ2-1	TGTGCCAGCATCCCCGGGACTAGCGGGGGATTCTACAGTGAGCAGTTCTTC	CASIPGTSGGFYSEQFF
TRBD1	NA	TRBV5-4	TRBJ1-1	TGTGCCAGCAGCTGGACACAGGGGGCTGAAGCTTTCTTT	CASSWTQGAEAFF
NA	once	TRBV24-1	TRBJ2-1	TGTGCCACCAGTGATTTGGACAGCTTGGGCAATGAGCAGTTCTTC	CATSDLDSLGNEQFF
TRBD1	NA	TRBV6-5	TRBJ1-6	TGTGCCAGCAGCCGACAGGGGCATAATTCACCCCTCCACTTT	CASSRQGHNSPLHF
NA	NA	TRBV7-2	TRBJ1-2	TGTGCCAGCAGCTCTTACTATGGCTACACCTTC	CASSSYYGYTF
TRBD2	NA	TRBV7-9	TRBJ2-1	TGTGCCAGCAGCTTAGCCCCCTTAGCGGGAGTAAACAATGAGCAGTTCTTC	CASSLAPLAGVNNEQFF
NA	once	TRBV5-1	TRBJ1-2	TGCGCCAGCAGCTTGGACCCGCGGGGAGGCTACACCTTC	CASSLDPRGGYTF
TRBD1	once	TRBV4-2	TRBJ1-4	TGTGCCAGCAGCCAAGACAATTCGGGACAGGGGGAAAAACTGTTTTTT	CASSQDNSGQGEKLFF
NA	NA	TRBV19	TRBJ1-1	TGTGCCAGTAGTATATGGGCAGAGGGGGATGCTTTCTTT	CASSIWAEGDAFF
TRBD1	NA	TRBV19	TRBJ1-6	TGTGCCAGTAGTGTTGCGGGACAGGGGAATTCACCCCTCCACTTT	CASSVAGQGNSPLHF
NA	NA	TRBV5-6	TRBJ2-7	TGTGCCAGCAGCCAAAACCTCGGTGGTGAGGAGCAGTACTTC	CASSQNLGGEEQYF
NA	NA	TRBV4-2	TRBJ2-3	TGTGCCAGCAGCCATGGAGGGGCCGCGCGCCTGGACTGGAGCACAGATACGCAGTATTTT	CASSHGGAARLDWSTDTQYF
NA	NA	TRBV7-2	TRBJ1-2	TGTGCCAGCAGCTCTTACACTAACTATGGCTACACCTTC	CASSSYTNYGYTF